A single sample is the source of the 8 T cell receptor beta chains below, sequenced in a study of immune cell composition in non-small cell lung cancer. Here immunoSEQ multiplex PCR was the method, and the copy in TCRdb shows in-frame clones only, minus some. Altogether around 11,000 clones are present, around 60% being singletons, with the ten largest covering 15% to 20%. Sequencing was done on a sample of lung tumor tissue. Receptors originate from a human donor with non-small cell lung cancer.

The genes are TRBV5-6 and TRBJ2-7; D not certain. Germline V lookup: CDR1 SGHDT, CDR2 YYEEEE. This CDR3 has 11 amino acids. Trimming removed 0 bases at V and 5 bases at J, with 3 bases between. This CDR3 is CASSLADEQYF. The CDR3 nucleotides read TGTGCCAGCAGCTTGGCCGACGAGCAGTACTTC.

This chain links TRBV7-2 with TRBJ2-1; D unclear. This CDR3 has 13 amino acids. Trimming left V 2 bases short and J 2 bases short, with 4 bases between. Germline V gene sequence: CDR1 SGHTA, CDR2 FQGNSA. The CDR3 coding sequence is TGTGCCAGCAGCTTAAGCCCCTACAATGAGCAGTTCTTC. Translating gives CASSLSPYNEQFF.

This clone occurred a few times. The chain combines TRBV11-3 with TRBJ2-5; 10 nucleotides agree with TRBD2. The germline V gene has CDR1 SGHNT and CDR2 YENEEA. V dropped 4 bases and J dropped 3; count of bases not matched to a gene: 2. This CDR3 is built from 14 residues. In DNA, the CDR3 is TGTGCCAGCAGCTCAGGACTAGCGGAAGAGACCCAGTACTTC. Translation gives CASSSGLAEETQYF.

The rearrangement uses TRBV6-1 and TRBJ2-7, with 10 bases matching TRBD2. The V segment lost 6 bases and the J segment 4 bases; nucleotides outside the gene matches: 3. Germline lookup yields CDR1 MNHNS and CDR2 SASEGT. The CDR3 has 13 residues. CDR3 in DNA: TGTGCCAGCAGACTAGCGGGGATATACGAGCAGTACTTC. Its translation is CASRLAGIYEQYF.

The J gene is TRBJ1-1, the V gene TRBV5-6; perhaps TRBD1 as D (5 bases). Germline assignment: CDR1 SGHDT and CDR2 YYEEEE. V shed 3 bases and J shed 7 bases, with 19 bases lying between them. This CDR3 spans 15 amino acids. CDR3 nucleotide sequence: TGTGCCAGCAGCTCAAGAGGGAGGGGAAGCAGTGAAGCTTTCTTT. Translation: CASSSRGRGSSEAFF. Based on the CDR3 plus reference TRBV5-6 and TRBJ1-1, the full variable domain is DAGVTQSPTHLIKTRGQQVTLRCSPKSGHDTVSWYQQALGQGPQFIFQYYEEEERQRGNFPDRFSGHQFPNYSSELNVNALLLGDSALYLCASSSRGRGSSEAFFGQGTRLTVV.

CDR3 nucleotide sequence: TGTGCCAGTACCAGGGAGGGGACCACCTACGAGCAGTACTTC. It encodes CASTREGTTYEQYF. The V gene is TRBV7-9, the J gene TRBJ2-7, with 7 bases identical to TRBD2. CDR3 length: 14 residues. CDR1 and CDR2 (germline): SEHNR, FQNEAQ (reference sequence). Trimming took 9 bases from V and 2 from J; bases not matched to a gene: 10.

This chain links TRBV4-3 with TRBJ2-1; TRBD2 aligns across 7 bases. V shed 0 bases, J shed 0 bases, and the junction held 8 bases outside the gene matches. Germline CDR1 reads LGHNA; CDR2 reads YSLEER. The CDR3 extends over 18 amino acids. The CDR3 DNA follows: TGCGCCAGCAGCCAAGAGGCTATCGCGGGGGACTCCTACAATGAGCAGTTCTTC. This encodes CASSQEAIAGDSYNEQFF.

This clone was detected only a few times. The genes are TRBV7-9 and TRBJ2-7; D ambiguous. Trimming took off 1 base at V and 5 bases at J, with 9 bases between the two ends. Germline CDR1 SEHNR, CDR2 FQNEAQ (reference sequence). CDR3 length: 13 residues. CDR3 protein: CASSLGRFDEQYF. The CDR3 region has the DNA TGTGCCAGCAGCTTAGGTCGGTTTGACGAGCAGTACTTC.